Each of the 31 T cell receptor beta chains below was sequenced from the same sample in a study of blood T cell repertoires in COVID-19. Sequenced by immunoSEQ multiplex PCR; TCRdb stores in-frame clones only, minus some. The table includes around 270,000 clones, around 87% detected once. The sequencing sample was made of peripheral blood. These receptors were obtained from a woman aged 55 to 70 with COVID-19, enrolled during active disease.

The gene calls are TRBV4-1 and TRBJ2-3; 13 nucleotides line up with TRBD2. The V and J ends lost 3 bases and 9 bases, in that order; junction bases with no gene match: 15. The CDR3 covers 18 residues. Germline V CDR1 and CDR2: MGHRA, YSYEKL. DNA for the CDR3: TGCGCCAGCAGCCAGGAGCCGACTAGCGGGAGGCAGGGCGGAACGCAGTATTTT. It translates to CASSQEPTSGRQGGTQYF.

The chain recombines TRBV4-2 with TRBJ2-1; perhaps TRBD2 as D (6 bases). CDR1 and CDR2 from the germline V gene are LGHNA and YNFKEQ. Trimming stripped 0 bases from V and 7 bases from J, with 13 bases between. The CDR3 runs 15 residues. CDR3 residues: CASSQDLGSFNEQFF. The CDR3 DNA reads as TGTGCCAGCAGCCAAGATCTCGGGAGTTTTAATGAGCAGTTCTTC.

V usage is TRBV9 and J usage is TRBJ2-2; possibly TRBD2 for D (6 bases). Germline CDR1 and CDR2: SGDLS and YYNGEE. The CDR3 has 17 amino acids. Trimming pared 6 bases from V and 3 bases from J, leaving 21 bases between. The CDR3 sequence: CASTPGQAGWDTGELFF. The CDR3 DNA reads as TGTGCCAGCACCCCCGGGCAGGCGGGATGGGACACCGGGGAGCTGTTTTTT. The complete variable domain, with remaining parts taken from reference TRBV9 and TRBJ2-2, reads DSGVTQTPKHLITATGQRVTLRCSPRSGDLSVYWYQQSLDQGLQFLIQYYNGEERAKGNILERFSAQQFPDLHSELNLSSLELGDSALYFCASTPGQAGWDTGELFFGEGSRLTVL.

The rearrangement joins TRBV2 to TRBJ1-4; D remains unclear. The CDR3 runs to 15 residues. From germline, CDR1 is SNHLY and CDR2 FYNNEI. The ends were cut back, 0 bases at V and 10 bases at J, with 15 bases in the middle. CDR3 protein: CASSEALRQVGKLFF. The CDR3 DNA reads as TGTGCCAGCAGTGAAGCGCTTCGGCAGGTGGGAAAACTGTTTTTT. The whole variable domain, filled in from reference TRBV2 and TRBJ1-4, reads EPEVTQTPSHQVTQMGQEVILRCVPISNHLYFYWYRQILGQKVEFLVSFYNNEISEKSEIFDDQFSVERPDGSNFTLKIRSTKLEDSAMYFCASSEALRQVGKLFFGSGTQLSVL.

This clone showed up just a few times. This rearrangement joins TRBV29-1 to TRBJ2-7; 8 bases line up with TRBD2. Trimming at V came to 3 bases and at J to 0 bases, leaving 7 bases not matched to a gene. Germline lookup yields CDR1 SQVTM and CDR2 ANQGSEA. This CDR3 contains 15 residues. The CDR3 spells CSVEVWLAGSYEQYF. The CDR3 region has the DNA TGCAGCGTTGAGGTTTGGCTAGCGGGCTCCTACGAGCAGTACTTC.

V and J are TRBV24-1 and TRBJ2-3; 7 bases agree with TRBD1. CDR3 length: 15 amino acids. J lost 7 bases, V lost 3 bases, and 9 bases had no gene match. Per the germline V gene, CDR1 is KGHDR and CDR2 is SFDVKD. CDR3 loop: CATSDPGTAVHTQYF. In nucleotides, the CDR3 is TGTGCCACCAGTGATCCCGGGACAGCAGTCCATACGCAGTATTTT.

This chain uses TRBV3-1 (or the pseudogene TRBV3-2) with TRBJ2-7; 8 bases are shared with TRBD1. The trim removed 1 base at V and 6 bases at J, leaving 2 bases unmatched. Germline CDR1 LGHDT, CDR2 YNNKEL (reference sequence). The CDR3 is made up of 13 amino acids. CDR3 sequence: CASSQVGTGEQYF. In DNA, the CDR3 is TGTGCCAGCAGCCAAGTAGGGACAGGCGAGCAGTACTTC.

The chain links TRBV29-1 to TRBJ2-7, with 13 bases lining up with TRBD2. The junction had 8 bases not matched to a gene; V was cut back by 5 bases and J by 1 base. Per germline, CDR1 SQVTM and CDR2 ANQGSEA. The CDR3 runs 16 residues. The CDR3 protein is CSVSRTSGSVSYEQYF. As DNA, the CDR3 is TGCAGCGTTAGCCGGACTAGCGGGAGCGTTTCCTACGAGCAGTACTTC.

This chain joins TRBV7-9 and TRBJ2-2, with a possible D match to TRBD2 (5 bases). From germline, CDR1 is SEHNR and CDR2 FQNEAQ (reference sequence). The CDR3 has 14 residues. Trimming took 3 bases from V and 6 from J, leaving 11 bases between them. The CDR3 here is CASSFSSVAGELFF. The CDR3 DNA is TGTGCCAGCAGCTTTAGTAGCGTGGCCGGGGAGCTGTTTTTT.

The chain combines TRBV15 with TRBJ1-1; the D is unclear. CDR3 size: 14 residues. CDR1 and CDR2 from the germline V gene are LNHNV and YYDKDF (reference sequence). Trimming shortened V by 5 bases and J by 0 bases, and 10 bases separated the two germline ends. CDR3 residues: CATSWAGVNTEAFF. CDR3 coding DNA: TGTGCCACCAGCTGGGCGGGCGTGAACACTGAAGCTTTCTTT.

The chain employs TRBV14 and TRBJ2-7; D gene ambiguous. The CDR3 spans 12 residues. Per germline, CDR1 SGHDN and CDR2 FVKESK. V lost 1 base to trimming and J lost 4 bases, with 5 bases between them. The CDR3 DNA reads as TGTGCCAGCAGCCAAGCCAGATACGAGCAGTACTTC. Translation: CASSQARYEQYF.

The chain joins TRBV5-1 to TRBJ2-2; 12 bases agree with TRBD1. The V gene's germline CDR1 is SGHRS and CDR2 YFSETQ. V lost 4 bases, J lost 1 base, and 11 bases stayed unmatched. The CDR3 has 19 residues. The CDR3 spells CASSTNPGTGGRNTGELFF. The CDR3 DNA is TGCGCCAGCAGCACGAATCCCGGGACAGGGGGCCGGAACACCGGGGAGCTGTTTTTT.

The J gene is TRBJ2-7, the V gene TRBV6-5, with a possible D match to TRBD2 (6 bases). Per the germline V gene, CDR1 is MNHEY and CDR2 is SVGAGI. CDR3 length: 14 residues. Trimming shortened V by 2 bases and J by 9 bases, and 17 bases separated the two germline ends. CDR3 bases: TGTGCCAGCAGTTACCGGGGCGGGACCCTAGGGCAGTACTTC. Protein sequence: CASSYRGGTLGQYF.

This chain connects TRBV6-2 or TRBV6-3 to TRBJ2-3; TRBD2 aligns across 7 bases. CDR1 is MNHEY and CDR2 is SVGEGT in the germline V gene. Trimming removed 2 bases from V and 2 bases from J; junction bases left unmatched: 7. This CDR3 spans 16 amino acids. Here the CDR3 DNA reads TGTGCCAGCAGTTACGGCGGGGGAGGAGACACAGATACGCAGTATTTT. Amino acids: CASSYGGGGDTDTQYF.

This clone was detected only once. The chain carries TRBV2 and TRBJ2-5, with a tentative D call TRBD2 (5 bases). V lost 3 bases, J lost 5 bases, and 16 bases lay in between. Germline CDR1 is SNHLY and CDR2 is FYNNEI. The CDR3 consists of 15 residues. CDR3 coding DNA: TGTGCCAGCAGTGACCCTCTAGCACAAAGGGAGACCCAGTACTTC. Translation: CASSDPLAQRETQYF.

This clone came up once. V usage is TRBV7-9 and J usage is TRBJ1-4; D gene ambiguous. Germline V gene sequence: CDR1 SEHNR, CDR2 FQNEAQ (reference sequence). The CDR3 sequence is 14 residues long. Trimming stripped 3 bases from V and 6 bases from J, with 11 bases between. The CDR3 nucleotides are TGTGCCAGCAGCTTGGTTTCGAGGGATGAAAAACTGTTTTTT. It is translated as CASSLVSRDEKLFF.

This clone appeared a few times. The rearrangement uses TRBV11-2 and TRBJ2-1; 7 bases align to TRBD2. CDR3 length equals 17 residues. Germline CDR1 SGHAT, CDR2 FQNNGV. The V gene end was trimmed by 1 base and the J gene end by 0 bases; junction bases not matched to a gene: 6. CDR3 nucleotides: TGTGCCAGCAGCTTAGGCGGGAGACGAACCTCCTACAATGAGCAGTTCTTC. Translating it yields CASSLGGRRTSYNEQFF.

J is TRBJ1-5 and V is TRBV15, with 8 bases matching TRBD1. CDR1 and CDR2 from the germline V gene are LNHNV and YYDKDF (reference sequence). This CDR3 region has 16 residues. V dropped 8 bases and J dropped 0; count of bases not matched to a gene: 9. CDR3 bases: TGTGCCACCGCCCCAGGGGGCGCGTATAGCAATCAGCCCCAGCATTTT. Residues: CATAPGGAYSNQPQHF.

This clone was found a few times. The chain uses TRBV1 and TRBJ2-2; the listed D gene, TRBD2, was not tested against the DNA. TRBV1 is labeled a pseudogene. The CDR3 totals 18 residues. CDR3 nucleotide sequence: TGCACCAGCAGCCAAGATCAAACTAGCGGGGGAAACACCGGGGAGCTGTTTTTT. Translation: CTSSQDQTSGGNTGELFF.

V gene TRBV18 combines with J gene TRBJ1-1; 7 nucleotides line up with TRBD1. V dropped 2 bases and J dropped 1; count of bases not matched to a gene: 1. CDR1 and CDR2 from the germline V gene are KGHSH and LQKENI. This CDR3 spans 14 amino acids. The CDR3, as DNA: TGTGCCAGCTCACCAGGGGACAGGAACACTGAAGCTTTCTTT. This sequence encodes CASSPGDRNTEAFF.

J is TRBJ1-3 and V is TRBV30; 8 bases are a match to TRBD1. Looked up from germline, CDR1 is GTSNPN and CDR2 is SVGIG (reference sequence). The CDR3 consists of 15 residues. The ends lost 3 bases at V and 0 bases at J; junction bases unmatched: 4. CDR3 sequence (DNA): TGTGCCTGGAGGGACAGGGTCTACTCTGGAAACACCATATATTTT. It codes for CAWRDRVYSGNTIYF.

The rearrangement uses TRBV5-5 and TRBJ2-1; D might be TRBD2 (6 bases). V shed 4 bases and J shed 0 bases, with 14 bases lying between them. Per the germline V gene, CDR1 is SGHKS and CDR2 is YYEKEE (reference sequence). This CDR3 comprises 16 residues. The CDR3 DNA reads TGTGCCAGCAGCCCGGGGCTCGGGAGCTCCTACAATGAGCAGTTCTTC. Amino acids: CASSPGLGSSYNEQFF.

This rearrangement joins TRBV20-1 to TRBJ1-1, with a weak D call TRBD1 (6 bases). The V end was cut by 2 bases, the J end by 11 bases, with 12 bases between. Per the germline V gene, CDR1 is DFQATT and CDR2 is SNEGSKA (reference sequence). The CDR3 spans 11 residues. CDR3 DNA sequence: TGCAGTGCTAGACTTGGGACACGGGCTTTCTTT. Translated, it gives CSARLGTRAFF.

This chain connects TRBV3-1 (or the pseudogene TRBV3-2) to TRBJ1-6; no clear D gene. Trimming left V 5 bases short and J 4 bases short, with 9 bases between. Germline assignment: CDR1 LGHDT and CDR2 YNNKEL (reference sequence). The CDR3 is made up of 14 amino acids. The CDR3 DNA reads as TGTGCCAGCAGCGGCGGAGGATATAATTCACCCCTCCACTTT. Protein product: CASSGGGYNSPLHF.

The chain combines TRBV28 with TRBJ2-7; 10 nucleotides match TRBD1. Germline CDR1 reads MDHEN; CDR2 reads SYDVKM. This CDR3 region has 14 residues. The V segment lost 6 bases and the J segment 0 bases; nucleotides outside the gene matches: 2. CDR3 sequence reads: CASRRTGGSYEQYF. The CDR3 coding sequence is TGTGCCAGCAGACGGACAGGGGGCTCCTACGAGCAGTACTTC.

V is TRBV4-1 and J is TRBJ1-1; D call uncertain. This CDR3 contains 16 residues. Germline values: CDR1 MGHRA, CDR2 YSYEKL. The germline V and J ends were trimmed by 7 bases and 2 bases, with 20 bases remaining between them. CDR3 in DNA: TGCGCCAGCAACTCACAACGAGGAGGGCCCAACACTGAAGCTTTCTTT. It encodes CASNSQRGGPNTEAFF.

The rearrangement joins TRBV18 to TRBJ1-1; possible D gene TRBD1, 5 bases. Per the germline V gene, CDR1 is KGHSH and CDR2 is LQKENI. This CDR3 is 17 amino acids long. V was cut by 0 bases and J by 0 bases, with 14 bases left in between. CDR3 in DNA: TGTGCCAGCTCACCACCGACCAGCGGGACCGTGAACACTGAAGCTTTCTTT. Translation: CASSPPTSGTVNTEAFF.

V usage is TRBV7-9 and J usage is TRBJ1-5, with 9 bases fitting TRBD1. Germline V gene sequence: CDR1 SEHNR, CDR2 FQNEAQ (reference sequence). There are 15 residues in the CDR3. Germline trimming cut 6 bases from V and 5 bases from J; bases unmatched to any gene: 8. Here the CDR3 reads CASSPGTGTYQPQHF. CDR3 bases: TGTGCCAGCAGTCCAGGGACAGGGACGTATCAGCCCCAGCATTTT. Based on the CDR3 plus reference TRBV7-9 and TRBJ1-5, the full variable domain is DTGVSQNPRHKITKRGQNVTFRCDPISEHNRLYWYRQTLGQGPEFLTYFQNEAQLEKSRLLSDRFSAERPKGSFSTLEIQRTEQGDSAMYLCASSPGTGTYQPQHFGDGTRLSIL.

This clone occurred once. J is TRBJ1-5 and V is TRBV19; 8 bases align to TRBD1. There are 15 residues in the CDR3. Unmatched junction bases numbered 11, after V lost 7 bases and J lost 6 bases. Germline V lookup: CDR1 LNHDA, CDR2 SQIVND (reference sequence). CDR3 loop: CASTTDRGLGQPQHF. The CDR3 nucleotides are TGTGCCAGTACCACAGACAGGGGATTGGGTCAGCCCCAGCATTTT. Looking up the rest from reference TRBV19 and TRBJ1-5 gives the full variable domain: DGGITQSPKYLFRKEGQNVTLSCEQNLNHDAMYWYRQDPGQGLRLIYYSQIVNDFQKGDIAEGYSVSREKKESFPLTVTSAQKNPTAFYLCASTTDRGLGQPQHFGDGTRLSIL.

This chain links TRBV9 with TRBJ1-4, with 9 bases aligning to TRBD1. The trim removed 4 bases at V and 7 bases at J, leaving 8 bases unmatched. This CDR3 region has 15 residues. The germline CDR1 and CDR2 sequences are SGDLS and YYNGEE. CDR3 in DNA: TGTGCCAGCAGCTTCGGGACAGGGAGTGGTGAAAAACTGTTTTTT. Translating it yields CASSFGTGSGEKLFF.

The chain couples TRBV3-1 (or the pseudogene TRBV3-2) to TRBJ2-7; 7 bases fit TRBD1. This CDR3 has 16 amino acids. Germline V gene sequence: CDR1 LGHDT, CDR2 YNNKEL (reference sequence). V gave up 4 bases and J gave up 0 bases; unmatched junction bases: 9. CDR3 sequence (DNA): TGTGCCAGCAGCCCAGGGGGATGGGGGAGCTCCTACGAGCAGTACTTC. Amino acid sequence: CASSPGGWGSSYEQYF.